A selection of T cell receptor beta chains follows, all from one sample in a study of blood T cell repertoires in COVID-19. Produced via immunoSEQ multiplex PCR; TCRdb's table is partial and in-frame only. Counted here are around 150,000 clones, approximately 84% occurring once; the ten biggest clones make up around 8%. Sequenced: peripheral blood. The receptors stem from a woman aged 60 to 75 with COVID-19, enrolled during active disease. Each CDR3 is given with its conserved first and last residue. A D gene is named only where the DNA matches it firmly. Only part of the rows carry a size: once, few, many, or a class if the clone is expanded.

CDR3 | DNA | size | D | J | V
CASRYTGNQETQYF | TGTGCCAGCCGATACACGGGGAACCAAGAGACCCAGTACTTC | . | . | TRBJ2-5 | TRBV11-2
CASSLAGHTRLQPQHF | TGTGCCAGCAGCTTAGCGGGTCACACTCGACTACAGCCCCAGCATTTT | . | . | TRBJ1-5 | TRBV7-2
CASSRPGTSRGTDYGYTF | TGTGCCAGCTCACGACCCGGGACATCGAGGGGGACCGATTATGGCTACACCTTC | . | . | TRBJ1-2 | TRBV18
CASSYGQVGNTEAFF | TGCGCCAGCAGCTACGGACAGGTGGGGAACACTGAAGCTTTCTTT | . | TRBD1 | TRBJ1-1 | TRBV5-1
CASSTPRGQPQHF | TGTGCCAGTAGTACCCCAAGGGGACAGCCCCAGCATTTT | . | . | TRBJ1-5 | TRBV19
CASSSRTGRDYGYTF | TGTGCCAGCTCATCTCGGACAGGGCGGGACTATGGCTACACCTTC | . | TRBD1 | TRBJ1-2 | TRBV18
CASSSRGSEKLFF | TGTGCCAGTAGTAGCCGGGGAAGCGAAAAACTGTTTTTT | . | . | TRBJ1-4 | TRBV19
CASSNIETSGSREQYF | TGTGCCAGCAGTAATATCGAGACTAGCGGGAGTCGCGAGCAGTACTTC | once | TRBD2 | TRBJ2-7 | TRBV6-2/TRBV6-3
CASSLNFGDRAGGYTF | TGCGCCAGCAGCTTGAACTTTGGGGACAGAGCAGGAGGCTACACCTTC | . | TRBD1 | TRBJ1-2 | TRBV5-1
CATGTSGGVGEQFF | TGCGCCACCGGGACTAGCGGGGGGGTAGGTGAGCAGTTCTTC | . | TRBD2 | TRBJ2-1 | TRBV10-2
CSASKREGQETQYF | TGCAGTGCTAGTAAGCGGGAGGGGCAAGAGACCCAGTACTTC | few | TRBD2 | TRBJ2-5 | TRBV20-1
CASSPLPLTSGAGLGEQYF | TGCGCCAGCAGCCCCCTACCTTTGACTAGCGGGGCGGGGTTGGGGGAGCAGTACTTC | . | TRBD2 | TRBJ2-7 | TRBV5-1
CASIRLEKETQYF | TGTGCCAGCATCCGACTCGAAAAAGAGACCCAGTACTTC | . | . | TRBJ2-5 | TRBV5-5
CATSRLTEFNSPLHF | TGTGCCACCAGCAGACTTACAGAGTTTAATTCACCCCTCCACTTT | . | . | TRBJ1-6 | TRBV15
CSASNGQGTETQYF | TGCAGTGCTAGTAACGGACAGGGGACAGAGACCCAGTACTTC | few | TRBD1 | TRBJ2-5 | TRBV20-1
CASSFARVNNSPLHF | TGCGCCAGCAGCTTTGCCAGGGTTAATAATTCACCCCTCCACTTT | . | . | TRBJ1-6 | TRBV5-1
CASSQFPTSGSREQYF | TGTGCCAGCAGCCAATTCCCGACTAGCGGGAGCCGTGAGCAGTACTTC | . | TRBD2 | TRBJ2-7 | TRBV3-1/TRBV3-2
CASSGQGTNQPQHF | TGTGCCAGCAGTGGACAGGGGACCAATCAGCCCCAGCATTTT | . | TRBD1 | TRBJ1-5 | TRBV6-6
CASSLAGYIGYTF | TGTGCCAGCAGTTTGGCAGGGTATATTGGCTACACCTTC | . | . | TRBJ1-2 | TRBV28
CASSLGTVNSPLHF | TGTGCCAGCAGCTTAGGGACAGTAAATTCACCCCTCCACTTT | . | TRBD1 | TRBJ1-6 | TRBV7-3
CASRRAGDTGELFF | TGTGCCAGCAGGAGGGCTGGGGACACCGGGGAGCTGTTTTTT | . | . | TRBJ2-2 | TRBV6-5
CASSVLAGAGGELFF | TGTGCCAGCAGTGTCTTAGCGGGGGCGGGCGGGGAGCTGTTTTTT | . | TRBD2 | TRBJ2-2 | TRBV2
CASSFSRGVSWTEAFF | TGTGCCAGCAGCTTCAGCAGGGGGGTTTCGTGGACTGAAGCTTTCTTT | few | TRBD1 | TRBJ1-1 | TRBV5-5
CASSLGPGKQDTQYF | TGTGCCAGCAGCTTGGGACCGGGAAAGCAGGATACGCAGTATTTT | . | . | TRBJ2-3 | TRBV5-5
CASSPETRRGPLHF | TGTGCCAGCAGCCCGGAGACTCGTCGTGGGCCCCTCCACTTT | . | . | TRBJ1-6 | TRBV11-2
CASSLNRAPYEQYF | TGTGCCAGCAGCCTTAACAGGGCACCCTACGAGCAGTACTTC | few | . | TRBJ2-7 | TRBV3-1/TRBV3-2
CASSLWGQGTYEQYF | TGTGCCAGCAGCTTGTGGGGACAGGGTACCTACGAGCAGTACTTC | . | TRBD1 | TRBJ2-7 | TRBV5-6
CASSLRQWNEQFF | TGTGCCAGCAGCTTAAGACAGTGGAATGAGCAGTTCTTC | . | . | TRBJ2-1 | TRBV7-3
CASSEWRTSTDTQYF | TGTGCCAGCAGTGAATGGAGGACTAGCACAGATACGCAGTATTTT | . | . | TRBJ2-3 | TRBV25-1
CAISGQSSYNEQFF | TGTGCCATCTCGGGACAGAGCTCCTACAATGAGCAGTTCTTC | . | TRBD1 | TRBJ2-1 | TRBV2
CASSFDRDNTNKAEAFF | TGTGCCAGCAGCTTCGACCGGGACAATACCAACAAAGCTGAAGCTTTCTTT | . | . | TRBJ1-1 | TRBV9
CASSVPGGEAFF | TGTGCCAGCAGTGTCCCAGGGGGTGAAGCTTTCTTT | . | TRBD1 | TRBJ1-1 | TRBV27
CASSLRPLAGASYNEQFF | TGCGCCAGCAGCTTGAGGCCCCTAGCGGGAGCTTCCTACAATGAGCAGTTCTTC | . | TRBD2 | TRBJ2-1 | TRBV5-1
CSVVGGSVNTEAFF | TGCAGCGTGGTTGGCGGGAGCGTGAACACTGAAGCTTTCTTT | . | . | TRBJ1-1 | TRBV29-1
CASSWRMEETQYF | TGTGCCAGCAGCTGGAGGATGGAAGAGACCCAGTACTTC | . | . | TRBJ2-5 | TRBV5-4
CASSPRTSGSSYNEQFF | TGTGCCAGCAGCCCCCGGACTAGCGGGAGCTCCTACAATGAGCAGTTCTTC | . | TRBD2 | TRBJ2-1 | TRBV4-2
CASSIWSRGRNEQFF | TGTGCCAGTAGTATCTGGTCCAGGGGTCGGAATGAGCAGTTCTTC | . | . | TRBJ2-1 | TRBV19
CASRGGTGVEKLFF | TGCGCCAGCAGGGGTGGAACAGGGGTGGAAAAACTGTTTTTT | once | TRBD1 | TRBJ1-4 | TRBV5-1
CASSSGLPSYNEQFF | TGTGCCAGCAGCTCGGGACTACCCTCCTACAATGAGCAGTTCTTC | . | TRBD2 | TRBJ2-1 | TRBV11-1
CASSLVGHNQPQHF | TGTGCCAGCAGCTTAGTGGGGCATAATCAGCCCCAGCATTTT | once | . | TRBJ1-5 | TRBV11-2
CARSLEEQGALGNQPQHF | TGTGCCAGAAGCTTGGAGGAACAGGGGGCGCTTGGCAATCAGCCCCAGCATTTT | . | TRBD1 | TRBJ1-5 | TRBV5-3